This TCR beta chain is from a study of blood T cells in healthy people across ages. Alongside a J-beta primer mix, a sample-barcoded 5' primer served in a second PCR lasting 7 to 11 cycles. TCRdb redid the calling of the 5' RACE reads with MiXCR, one entry per CDR3 protein. The data contain fewer than 2,000,000 distinct CDR3 sequences, around 40% of them singletons. The CDR3 extends over 9 amino acids. Looked up from germline, CDR1 is MRHNA and CDR2 is SNTAGT. The V end was cut by 8 bases, the J end by 6 bases, with 4 bases between. Drawn from each donor were 7.5 to 10 milliliters of peripheral blood. Total RNA was extracted at no less than 6 micrograms per sample.

This receptor was identified in a human donor in good health. Sequenced material: blood. The chain is built from TRBV6-4 and TRBJ1-2; D gene unclear. Written as DNA, the CDR3 is TGTGCCAGCTCGCATGGCTACACCTTC. Translation: CASSHGYTF.